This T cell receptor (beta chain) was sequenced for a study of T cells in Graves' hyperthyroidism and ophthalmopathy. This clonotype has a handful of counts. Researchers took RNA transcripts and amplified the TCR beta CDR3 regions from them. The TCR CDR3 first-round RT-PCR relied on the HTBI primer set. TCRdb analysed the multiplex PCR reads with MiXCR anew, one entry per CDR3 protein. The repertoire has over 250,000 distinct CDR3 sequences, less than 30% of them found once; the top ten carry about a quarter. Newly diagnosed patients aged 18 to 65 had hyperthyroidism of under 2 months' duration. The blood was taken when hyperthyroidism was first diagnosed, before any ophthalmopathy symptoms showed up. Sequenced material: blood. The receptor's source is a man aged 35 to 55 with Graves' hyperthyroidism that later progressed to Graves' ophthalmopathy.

CDR3 residues: CASSARQNTGELFF. CDR3 DNA sequence: TGTGCCAGCAGTGCACGACAGAACACCGGGGAGCTGTTTTTT. The chain links TRBV6-1 to TRBJ2-2; D is unresolved. Trimming shortened V by 4 bases and J by 1 base, and 7 bases separated the two germline ends. The CDR3 contains 14 residues. Germline V gene data show CDR1 as MNHNS and CDR2 as SASEGT.